These 28 T cell receptor beta chains came from one sample sequenced in a study of breast tumors, draining lymph nodes, adjacent tissues. TCRdb ran MiXCR on the multiplex PCR reads and lists one entry per CDR3 protein. The sample lists about 15,000 distinct CDR3 sequences; 50% to 60% were seen once. The sample consisted of tumor-adjacent breast tissue. The receptors were sampled from a female donor with breast cancer. Some clones in this sample may be carry-over from other donors' samples.

The J gene is TRBJ1-2, the V gene TRBV11-3; 9 nucleotides align to TRBD1. Germline CDR1 SGHNT, CDR2 YENEEA. CDR3 length equals 17 residues. Trimming took 3 bases from V and 1 from J; bases not matched to a gene: 9. CDR3 residues: CASSLRTGELCNYGYTF. The DNA for the CDR3 is TGTGCCAGCAGCTTGAGGACAGGGGAGTTATGTAACTATGGCTACACCTTC. Full variable domain (rest looked up from reference TRBV11-3 and TRBJ1-2): EAGVVQSPRYKIIEKKQPVAFWCNPISGHNTLYWYLQNLGQGPELLIRYENEEAVDDSQLPKDRFSAERLKGVDSTLKIQPAELGDSAVYLCASSLRTGELCNYGYTFGSGTRLTVV.

The V and J genes are TRBV20-1 and TRBJ1-6; 8 positions match TRBD1. Germline V lookup: CDR1 DFQATT, CDR2 SNEGSKA (reference sequence). The CDR3 length is 14 residues. V gave up 5 bases and J gave up 7 bases; unmatched junction bases: 7. The CDR3, as DNA: TGCAGTGCTTGGATGGGACAGGAAAATTCACCCCTCCACTTT. Amino acid sequence: CSAWMGQENSPLHF.

This clonotype rates as large. This chain links TRBV20-1 with TRBJ2-7; possible D gene TRBD1, 6 bases. The V end lost 8 bases, the J end lost 3 bases, and 14 bases lay between the germline ends. The CDR3 covers 12 residues. Per the germline V gene, CDR1 is DFQATT and CDR2 is SNEGSKA (reference sequence). CDR3 DNA: TGCAGTTTCGACGGACAGCACTACGAGCAGTACTTC. Translating it yields CSFDGQHYEQYF.

The V gene is TRBV2, the J gene TRBJ1-5; D is ambiguous. Germline-derived CDR1 and CDR2 are SNHLY and FYNNEI. This CDR3 spans 12 amino acids. The ends were cut back, 4 bases at V and 5 bases at J, with 6 bases in the middle. The CDR3 loop is CASSVDYQPQHF. CDR3 bases: TGTGCCAGCAGTGTGGATTATCAGCCCCAGCATTTT. The full variable domain, rest sourced from reference TRBV2 and TRBJ1-5, is EPEVTQTPSHQVTQMGQEVILRCVPISNHLYFYWYRQILGQKVEFLVSFYNNEISEKSEIFDDQFSVERPDGSNFTLKIRSTKLEDSAMYFCASSVDYQPQHFGDGTRLSIL.

This clonotype appeared many times. This chain links TRBV6-5 with TRBJ2-7; D gene unclear. Deletions cut 5 bases from V and 3 bases from J, with 14 bases between. The CDR3 is 14 residues long. Per the germline V gene, CDR1 is MNHEY and CDR2 is SVGAGI. The CDR3 DNA sequence: TGTGCCAGCAGTCACCTTGGCGGAGTCTACGAGCAGTACTTC. Its translation is CASSHLGGVYEQYF.

By sample fraction, this clonotype is medium-sized. The chain combines TRBV9 with TRBJ2-7, with D possibly matching TRBD1 (5 bases). V was pared by 0 bases and J by 2 bases, with 15 bases between. This CDR3 comprises 16 residues. CDR1 SGDLS and CDR2 YYNGEE come from the germline V gene. Here the CDR3 DNA reads TGTGCCAGCAGCGTAGTGGGTGGGGCGGCGCCCTACGAGCAGTACTTC. Protein product: CASSVVGGAAPYEQYF.

This clonotype was observed many times. The V and J genes are TRBV6-5 and TRBJ1-4; possible D gene TRBD1, 5 bases. V gave up 9 bases and J gave up 8 bases, with 16 bases separating them. Germline CDR1 MNHEY, CDR2 SVGAGI. CDR3 length: 13 residues. CDR3 sequence: CASRTRGDEKLFF. As DNA, the CDR3 is TGTGCCAGTCGGACCCGGGGGGACGAAAAACTGTTTTTT.

V and J are TRBV20-1 and TRBJ1-2, with 9 bases matching TRBD1. The CDR3 length is 15 residues. Germline V gives CDR1 DFQATT, CDR2 SNEGSKA (reference sequence). V shed 7 bases, J shed 2 bases, and the junction held 11 bases outside the gene matches. CDR3 bases: TGCAGTGAGGGACCAACCGGGACAGGGAACTATGGCTACACCTTC. It encodes CSEGPTGTGNYGYTF.

This clonotype is medium-sized in the sample. The V and J genes are TRBV20-1 and TRBJ2-3; D is perhaps TRBD2 (6 bases). This CDR3 comprises 14 residues. Trimming shortened V by 6 bases and J by 1 base, and 14 bases separated the two germline ends. Germline values: CDR1 DFQATT, CDR2 SNEGSKA (reference sequence). CDR3 region: CSAFLATGTDTQYF. Here the CDR3 DNA reads TGCAGTGCGTTCCTAGCGACTGGCACAGATACGCAGTATTTT.

The V and J genes are TRBV30 and TRBJ2-1; D may be TRBD1 (5 bases). The germline V gene has CDR1 GTSNPN and CDR2 SVGIG (reference sequence). V was cut by 4 bases and J by 3 bases, with 10 bases left in between. The CDR3 covers 13 residues. The CDR3 is CAWIPQGYNEQFF. CDR3 nucleotide sequence: TGTGCCTGGATACCCCAGGGCTACAATGAGCAGTTCTTC.

This clonotype is labeled medium-sized (0.01 to 0.1%). The chain carries TRBV10-2 and TRBJ1-2, with TRBD1 matching 7 bases. Trimming cost V 2 bases and J 4 bases; bases outside gene matches: 10. This CDR3 has 16 amino acids. Per germline, CDR1 WSHSY and CDR2 SAAADI. DNA for the CDR3: TGCGCCAGCAGTGAGCAAGGGACAGCGGGCGGCTATGGCTACACCTTC. Protein: CASSEQGTAGGYGYTF.

Many counts were recorded for this clonotype. A much larger clone is a single base away; this may be a read error. V is TRBV6-5 and J is TRBJ1-3, with a tentative D call TRBD1 (5 bases). V lost 5 bases and J 2 bases, leaving 10 bases between the germline ends. Germline CDR1 MNHEY, CDR2 SVGAGI. The CDR3 sequence is 14 residues long. The CDR3 sequence is CASSRGGAGNTIYF. The CDR3 DNA is TGTGCCAGCAGTCGCGGGGGGGCTGGAAACACCATATATTTT.

In this sample, this clonotype turned up many times. The chain has TRBV3-1 and TRBJ1-5, with a tentative D call TRBD1 (6 bases). V lost 6 bases to trimming and J lost 3 bases, with 18 bases between them. CDR1 is LGHDT and CDR2 is YNNKEL in the germline V gene (reference sequence). There are 16 residues in the CDR3. Here the CDR3 DNA reads TGTGCCAGCAGTCCAGGACCAGGGGCCACCAATCAGCCCCAGCATTTT. It translates to CASSPGPGATNQPQHF.

This chain uses TRBV19 with TRBJ2-1; 9 positions match TRBD2. Per germline, CDR1 LNHDA and CDR2 SQIVND (reference sequence). Trimming cost V 4 bases and J 6 bases; bases outside gene matches: 7. The length of the CDR3 is 15 residues. The CDR3 DNA is TGTGCCAGTAGTACATCTAGCGGGACATTCAATGAGCAGTTCTTC. It is translated as CASSTSSGTFNEQFF.

This sequence joins TRBV29-1 and TRBJ2-3; 10 nucleotides match TRBD2. The trim removed 7 bases at V and 3 bases at J, leaving 4 bases unmatched. Germline V gives CDR1 SQVTM, CDR2 ANQGSEA. The CDR3 totals 13 residues. CDR3 sequence: CSALLAGTDTQYF. DNA of the CDR3: TGCAGCGCCCTACTAGCGGGAACAGATACGCAGTATTTT.

This clonotype was counted between two and nine times. The junction does not match germline at one end; this may be a read error. The chain couples TRBV20-1 to TRBJ2-7, with D perhaps TRBD1 or TRBD2 (5 bases each). CDR3 length equals 11 residues. Germline V gives CDR1 DFQATT, CDR2 SNEGSKA (reference sequence). CDR3 in amino acids: CSARSWDGQCF. In nucleotides, the CDR3 is TGCAGTGCTAGATCTTGGGACGGGCAGTGCTTC.

In its sample, this clonotype was seen many times. The chain has TRBV2 and TRBJ1-1; 10 nucleotides align to TRBD1. CDR1 and CDR2 from the germline V gene are SNHLY and FYNNEI. V lost 6 bases and J lost 5; bases outside the gene matches: 3. The CDR3 consists of 13 residues. CDR3 nucleotide sequence: TGTGCCAGCAGCGGACAGGGGGGAACTGAAGCTTTCTTT. Translation: CASSGQGGTEAFF. Full variable domain (missing parts from reference TRBV2 and TRBJ1-1): EPEVTQTPSHQVTQMGQEVILRCVPISNHLYFYWYRQILGQKVEFLVSFYNNEISEKSEIFDDQFSVERPDGSNFTLKIRSTKLEDSAMYFCASSGQGGTEAFFGQGTRLTVV.

This clonotype was counted a few times. The rearrangement joins TRBV18 to TRBJ2-3; D may be TRBD1 or TRBD2 (5 bases each). The length of the CDR3 is 15 residues. Germline V gene sequence: CDR1 KGHSH, CDR2 LQKENI. The ends were cut back, 5 bases at V and 0 bases at J, with 12 bases in the middle. The CDR3 coding sequence is TGTGCCAGCTCAGAGGGACCGAGCAGCACAGATACGCAGTATTTT. This codes for CASSEGPSSTDTQYF.

For this clonotype: The germline gene is not matched at one end of the junction; a read error may be the cause. The chain links TRBV6-5 to TRBJ1-5, with D perhaps matching TRBD1 (5 bases). The V gene's germline CDR1 is MNHEY and CDR2 SVGAGI. The CDR3 runs to 13 residues. CDR3 residues: CASSRGGSQPLHF. DNA of the CDR3: TGTGCCAGCAGCCGCGGGGGAAGTCAGCCCCTGCATTTT.

The J gene is TRBJ2-3, the V gene TRBV29-1; possibly TRBD1 for D (5 bases). Germline V gives CDR1 SQVTM, CDR2 ANQGSEA. V lost 1 base and J 6 bases, leaving 14 bases between the germline ends. The CDR3 consists of 14 residues. The CDR3 is CSVEVKGFGDTQYF. The CDR3 coding sequence is TGCAGCGTTGAAGTGAAGGGGTTTGGGGATACGCAGTATTTT.

This chain joins TRBV29-1 and TRBJ2-1; D gene uncertain. Trimming pared 0 bases from V and 6 bases from J, leaving 15 bases between. The CDR3 is made up of 15 amino acids. Germline assignment: CDR1 SQVTM and CDR2 ANQGSEA. The CDR3 region has the DNA TGCAGCGTTGAAGATCGTCTTGTGAGTCTCAATGAGCAGTTCTTC. Residues: CSVEDRLVSLNEQFF.

By share of the sample, this clonotype is medium-sized. This rearrangement joins TRBV5-8 to TRBJ2-5; TRBD2 is a possible D gene (6 bases). V shed 4 bases and J shed 2 bases, with 15 bases lying between them. This CDR3 region has 15 residues. Germline CDR1 and CDR2: SGHTS and YDEGEE. DNA for the CDR3: TGTGCCAGCAGCACGGGGGAGACAGTTCAAGAGACCCAGTACTTC. Protein product: CASSTGETVQETQYF.

Points on this clonotype: Here the CDR3 omits its conserved ending phenylalanine or tryptophan, so a read error is the likely source. The limits of the CDR3 on the DNA are not certain, so only TCRdb's listed CDR3 is given. The chain carries TRBV19 and TRBJ2-5; the DNA was not compared with TRBD2, the D call given in the table. The CDR3 length equals 13 residues, ends included. From germline, CDR1 is LNHDA and CDR2 SQIVND (reference sequence). CDR3 region: CASSAGGEEAQDL.

V gene TRBV4-1 combines with J gene TRBJ2-1; 11 bases map to TRBD2. The V and J ends lost 4 bases and 9 bases, in that order; junction bases with no gene match: 8. The CDR3 sequence is 15 residues long. CDR1 is MGHRA, CDR2 YSYEKL, per germline. The CDR3 reads CASSPLAGGRGEQFF. Here the CDR3 DNA reads TGCGCCAGCAGCCCTCTAGCGGGAGGTCGTGGTGAGCAGTTCTTC.

The rearrangement uses TRBV24-1 and TRBJ1-2; TRBD1 matches at 7 bases. CDR1 KGHDR and CDR2 SFDVKD come from the germline V gene. With V trimmed by 3 bases and J by 4 bases, 4 bases remained unmatched. The CDR3 runs to 14 residues. The CDR3 region is CATSDMDRIYGYTF. The CDR3 nucleotides are TGTGCCACCAGTGATATGGACAGGATCTATGGCTACACCTTC.

The CDR3 reads CACRQGGNEKLFF. CDR3 bases: TGTGCCTGTCGACAGGGGGGTAATGAAAAACTGTTTTTT. V usage is TRBV2 and J usage is TRBJ1-4; 9 bases agree with TRBD1. The CDR3 spans 13 residues. Germline V CDR1 and CDR2: SNHLY, FYNNEI. After removal of 11 bases from V and 4 bases from J, the junction contained 5 bases not matched to a gene.

This clonotype is classed as medium-sized. The chain has TRBV11-2 and TRBJ1-2; D not certain. Trimming stripped 3 bases from V and 8 bases from J, with 16 bases between. The CDR3 loop spans 14 amino acids. The germline CDR1 and CDR2 sequences are SGHAT and FQNNGV. CDR3: CASSLDGYKLGYTF. CDR3 bases: TGTGCCAGCAGCTTGGACGGCTATAAGCTAGGCTACACCTTC.

This clonotype is classed as medium-sized. The CDR3 loop reads CASSVSAKGGAGNSPLHF. Written as DNA, the CDR3 is TGTGCCAGCAGCGTATCGGCTAAAGGGGGCGCGGGTAATTCACCCCTCCACTTT. This chain uses TRBV9 with TRBJ1-6, with 7 positions matching TRBD1. This CDR3 has 18 amino acids. Germline V gives CDR1 SGDLS, CDR2 YYNGEE. V shed 1 base and J 6 bases; nucleotides not matched to a gene: 13. The variable domain in full, completed from reference TRBV9 and TRBJ1-6, reads DSGVTQTPKHLITATGQRVTLRCSPRSGDLSVYWYQQSLDQGLQFLIQYYNGEERAKGNILERFSAQQFPDLHSELNLSSLELGDSALYFCASSVSAKGGAGNSPLHFGNGTRLTVT.